This TCR beta chain was sequenced for a study of shared T cell receptors in the human thymus. The CDR3 runs 18 residues. With V trimmed by 3 bases and J by 8 bases, 24 bases remained unmatched. Looked up from germline, CDR1 is GTSNPN and CDR2 is SVGIG (reference sequence). The protocol was immunoSEQ multiplex PCR, while the TCRdb copy is restricted to in-frame clones and leaves out a portion. The table includes about 660,000 clones, around nine tenths detected once. The same sample was also used in a study of human thymus T cells. That study adds: It looked as if thymic and blood repertoires used V and J genes in a biased way.

This TCR came from a boy in the first two years of life with a congenital heart defect. The chain has TRBV30 and TRBJ1-2; TRBD1 matches at 7 bases. The sequencing input was thymocytes. The CDR3 DNA is TGTGCCTGGAGCCCCAACCCGACAGGGACTTTTAAATATGACGGCTACACCTTC. Its translation is CAWSPNPTGTFKYDGYTF. Full variable domain (missing parts from reference TRBV30 and TRBJ1-2): SQTIHQWPATLVQPVGSPLSLECTVEGTSNPNLYWYRQAAGRGLQLLFYSVGIGQISSEVPQNLSASRPQDRQFILSSKKLLLSDSGFYLCAWSPNPTGTFKYDGYTFGSGTRLTVV.